The 15 T cell receptor beta chains below were found in one sample sequenced in a study of CD4+ T cells in melanoma. Profiled with immunoSEQ multiplex PCR; TCRdb holds only in-frame clones, not every one. This sample has over 100,000 clones; 92% occur once, and the top ten carry roughly 3.3%. Specimen: peripheral blood. The receptor set was obtained from a human donor with melanoma.

The rearrangement links TRBV27 to TRBJ2-6; a possible D gene is TRBD1 (6 bases). V was cut by 7 bases and J by 0 bases, with 19 bases left in between. Germline V lookup: CDR1 MNHEY, CDR2 SMNVEV (reference sequence). There are 18 residues in the CDR3. CDR3 amino acids: CASKRAPQGFSGANVLTF. DNA of the CDR3: TGTGCCAGCAAACGAGCCCCACAGGGATTCTCTGGGGCCAACGTCCTGACTTTC.

The chain employs TRBV27 and TRBJ2-1, with 11 bases that match TRBD2. Germline V gene data show CDR1 as MNHEY and CDR2 as SMNVEV (reference sequence). The CDR3 extends over 15 amino acids. With 6 bases clipped from V and 7 bases from J, the junction kept 8 bases outside the gene matches. CDR3 DNA: TGTGCCAGCAGACTTACTAGCGGGAGTACGAATGAGCAGTTCTTC. Translation: CASRLTSGSTNEQFF.

The chain joins TRBV6-4 to TRBJ2-1; TRBD2 agrees at 13 bases. Germline V gene data show CDR1 as MRHNA and CDR2 as SNTAGT. V shed 2 bases, J shed 2 bases, and the junction held 9 bases outside the gene matches. The CDR3 runs to 19 residues. The CDR3 coding sequence is TGTGCCAGCAGTGACCCGACTAGCGGGGGGCCGATAACCTACAATGAGCAGTTCTTC. Protein product: CASSDPTSGGPITYNEQFF.

The chain carries TRBV5-1 and TRBJ2-7; 9 bases agree with TRBD1. Trimming took 5 bases from V and 0 from J; bases not matched to a gene: 3. The CDR3 is 14 amino acids. Germline V gives CDR1 SGHRS, CDR2 YFSETQ. The CDR3 loop is CASRTGQGSYEQYF. CDR3 DNA sequence: TGCGCCAGCAGAACGGGACAGGGCTCCTACGAGCAGTACTTC.

The chain joins TRBV30 to TRBJ2-5; D call uncertain. This CDR3 is built from 12 residues. Germline V gives CDR1 GTSNPN, CDR2 SVGIG (reference sequence). The V and J ends lost 0 bases and 5 bases respectively, with 7 bases between them. CDR3 residues: CAWSVALETQYF. CDR3 sequence (DNA): TGTGCCTGGAGTGTAGCCCTGGAGACCCAGTACTTC.

The CDR3 DNA reads as TGTGCCAGCAGCCTTGAGTGGCAGGGGATCTATGGCTACACCTTC. Translated, it gives CASSLEWQGIYGYTF. The chain has TRBV5-4 and TRBJ1-2; D is perhaps TRBD1 (6 bases). Trimming removed 4 bases at V and 4 bases at J, with 17 bases between. The CDR3 runs to 15 residues. Germline V gene data show CDR1 as SGHNT and CDR2 as YYREEE (reference sequence).

The chain links TRBV2 to TRBJ1-2; D may be TRBD1 (5 bases). The CDR3 is 13 residues long. V lost 5 bases and J lost 8, with 15 bases in between. Germline V gene lookup returns CDR1 SNHLY and CDR2 FYNNEI. The chain's CDR3 is CASSLDTPWGYTF. CDR3 in DNA: TGTGCCAGCAGTTTGGACACTCCTTGGGGCTACACCTTC.

The rearrangement links TRBV2 to TRBJ2-2; 8 bases map to TRBD1. The CDR3 extends over 17 amino acids. The germline CDR1 and CDR2 sequences are SNHLY and FYNNEI. V gave up 5 bases and J gave up 0 bases; unmatched junction bases: 8. In nucleotides, the CDR3 is TGTGCCAGCAGTACTAGGACAGGGACGCCGAACACCGGGGAGCTGTTTTTT. It specifies CASSTRTGTPNTGELFF.

V gene TRBV5-1 combines with J gene TRBJ2-2; D remains unclear. The germline V gene encodes CDR1 SGHRS and CDR2 YFSETQ. Trimming shortened V by 4 bases and J by 1 base, and 8 bases separated the two germline ends. There are 14 residues in the CDR3. CDR3 sequence reads: CASSVAVNTGELFF. In DNA form, the CDR3 reads TGCGCCAGCAGCGTAGCAGTGAACACCGGGGAGCTGTTTTTT.

This chain links TRBV5-1 with TRBJ2-7; D may be TRBD2 (6 bases). Germline V gene sequence: CDR1 SGHRS, CDR2 YFSETQ. V was pared by 5 bases and J by 4 bases, with 13 bases between. The CDR3 is 13 amino acids. This CDR3 reads CASRALAGYEQYF. CDR3 DNA sequence: TGCGCCAGCAGAGCGCTTGCGGGGTACGAGCAGTACTTC.

This chain joins TRBV11-2 and TRBJ2-2; the D is unclear. There are 15 residues in the CDR3. Trimming pared 3 bases from V and 0 bases from J, leaving 8 bases between. CDR1 is SGHAT, CDR2 FQNNGV, per germline. The CDR3 DNA reads TGTGCCAGCAGCTTTTACCGTACGAACACCGGGGAGCTGTTTTTT. It codes for CASSFYRTNTGELFF.

The CDR3 reads CAWSAVPNTEAFF. CDR3 DNA: TGTGCCTGGAGTGCGGTTCCAAACACTGAAGCTTTCTTT. The chain carries TRBV30 and TRBJ1-1; D call uncertain. Germline-derived CDR1 and CDR2 are GTSNPN and SVGIG (reference sequence). The V end lost 1 base, the J end lost 2 bases, and 8 bases lay between the germline ends. There are 13 residues in the CDR3.

The chain uses TRBV14 and TRBJ2-1, with 9 bases fitting TRBD2. V dropped 5 bases and J dropped 10; count of bases not matched to a gene: 12. CDR3 length: 15 amino acids. Germline CDR1 is SGHDN and CDR2 is FVKESK. The CDR3 protein is CASSAQDGTSSEQFF. The DNA for the CDR3 is TGTGCCAGCAGCGCACAAGACGGGACTAGCAGCGAGCAGTTCTTC.

This chain links TRBV4-1 with TRBJ1-3; D may be TRBD1 (6 bases). Trimming removed 1 base from V and 5 bases from J, with 18 bases in between. Looked up from germline, CDR1 is MGHRA and CDR2 is YSYEKL. The CDR3 is 17 amino acids. In DNA, the CDR3 is TGCGCCAGCAGCCAAGTAAAGGTGTCAGGGGAAAGAAACACCATATATTTT. The encoded protein is CASSQVKVSGERNTIYF.

The V and J genes are TRBV7-2 and TRBJ2-1, with D hard to call. CDR1 SGHTA and CDR2 FQGNSA come from the germline V gene. The CDR3 is 16 amino acids. The V and J ends lost 5 bases and 0 bases respectively, with 14 bases between them. DNA of the CDR3: TGTGCCAGCAGCGCCTCCCGGGTTAGCTCCTACAATGAGCAGTTCTTC. Translated: CASSASRVSSYNEQFF.